The rows below give T cell receptor beta chains drawn from one sample of a study of cytomegalovirus exposure and HLA in healthy donors. Only in-frame clones appear in the TCRdb table, and some are missing; sequencing was by immunoSEQ multiplex PCR. The sample lists hundreds of thousands of clones; roughly 87% were seen once. The sample was PBMCs. These receptors all stem from a man aged 18 to 29 in good health and CMV-seropositive. Both conserved end residues are part of each CDR3. The order of the fields is clone size, V gene, D gene, J gene, CDR3 protein, CDR3 DNA. A D gene is named only where the DNA matches it firmly. Clone size is stated in some rows and not others, as once, few, many or a class when expanded.

>NA|TRBV7-2|TRBD1|TRBJ1-2
CASSTAGQASYYTF
TGTGCCAGCAGCACAGCGGGACAGGCCTCTTACTACACCTTC
>NA|TRBV7-8|NA|TRBJ1-2
CASSLNRVGYGYTF
TGTGCCAGCAGCCTAAACAGGGTGGGTTATGGCTACACCTTC
>NA|TRBV15|NA|TRBJ1-5
CATSRDTSQNMRQPQHF
TGTGCCACCAGCAGAGATACCTCACAGAACATGAGGCAGCCCCAGCATTTT
>NA|TRBV5-4|TRBD2|TRBJ2-3
CASSLADGGRGTDTQYF
TGTGCCAGCAGCTTGGCCGACGGCGGGAGAGGCACAGATACGCAGTATTTT
>NA|TRBV2|NA|TRBJ2-7
CASSPPFGHEQYF
TGTGCCAGCAGCCCGCCGTTTGGCCACGAGCAGTACTTC
>NA|TRBV11-2|NA|TRBJ2-5
CASSTGEGWGTQYF
TGTGCCAGCAGCACGGGGGAAGGATGGGGGACCCAGTACTTC
>few|TRBV4-2|NA|TRBJ1-1
CASSTPAGTLNTEAFF
TGTGCCAGCAGCACTCCCGCTGGGACACTGAACACTGAAGCTTTCTTT
>NA|TRBV5-4|TRBD1|TRBJ1-1
CASSLGVGGFTEAFF
TGTGCCAGCAGCTTGGGGGTAGGGGGCTTCACTGAAGCTTTCTTT
>NA|TRBV15|NA|TRBJ2-5
CATSRDTTSSETQYF
TGTGCCACCAGCAGAGATACAACTAGCAGTGAGACCCAGTACTTC
>NA|TRBV4-2|NA|TRBJ2-7
CASSKVDKSEQYF
TGTGCCAGCAGCAAAGTGGACAAGTCCGAGCAGTACTTC
>NA|TRBV6-6|TRBD2|TRBJ2-7
CASSYSSSGKHYEQYF
TGTGCCAGCAGTTACTCATCTAGCGGGAAGCACTACGAGCAGTACTTC
>NA|TRBV9|NA|TRBJ1-2
CASSVARGVEGYYGYTF
TGTGCCAGCAGCGTAGCTAGGGGGGTGGAGGGCTACTATGGCTACACCTTC
>NA|TRBV27|NA|TRBJ2-7
CASGQPYEQYF
TGTGCCAGCGGGCAGCCTTACGAGCAGTACTTC
>few|TRBV29-1|TRBD1|TRBJ1-2
CSVGQVGSTF
TGCAGCGTGGGACAGGTCGGGTCCACCTTC
>NA|TRBV4-1|NA|TRBJ2-1
CASSQPGGFGEQFF
TGCGCCAGCAGCCAACCAGGAGGGTTCGGTGAGCAGTTCTTC
>NA|TRBV7-3|TRBD2|TRBJ2-1
CASSLGLAGGPDHEQFF
TGTGCCAGCAGCTTAGGACTAGCGGGAGGCCCCGACCATGAGCAGTTCTTC
>NA|TRBV7-2|NA|TRBJ1-2
CASSSRGGRSYGYTF
TGTGCCAGCAGCAGTCGTGGGGGGCGCAGCTATGGCTACACCTTC
>NA|TRBV30|NA|TRBJ1-2
CAWSSVDGYTF
TGTGCCTGGAGTTCTGTTGATGGCTACACCTTC
>NA|TRBV5-6|TRBD2|TRBJ2-7
CASSVQLAGLYEQYF
TGTGCCAGCAGCGTACAACTAGCGGGACTTTACGAGCAGTACTTC
>NA|TRBV27|TRBD1|TRBJ2-1
CASSGGTGGLWQFF
TGTGCCAGCAGTGGAGGGACAGGGGGCTTGTGGCAGTTCTTC
>NA|TRBV4-1|NA|TRBJ1-5
CASSQARGANNQPQHF
TGCGCCAGCAGCCAAGCTCGGGGGGCTAACAATCAGCCCCAGCATTTT
>NA|TRBV30|TRBD1|TRBJ2-7
CAWSAGTGGYEQYF
TGTGCCTGGAGTGCTGGGACAGGGGGCTACGAGCAGTACTTC
>NA|TRBV6-5|NA|TRBJ1-5
CASSPEAKGQPQHF
TGTGCCAGCAGTCCCGAGGCCAAAGGACAGCCCCAGCATTTT
>NA|TRBV30|TRBD2|TRBJ2-3
CAWSVWFSGTSTDTQYF
TGTGCCTGGAGTGTATGGTTTAGCGGGACTAGCACAGATACGCAGTATTTT
>NA|TRBV28|NA|TRBJ2-1
CASQVVEPSSYNEQFF
TGTGCCAGCCAGGTCGTCGAGCCGAGCTCCTACAATGAGCAGTTCTTC
>once|TRBV5-1|TRBD1|TRBJ1-5
CASSPETGGNQPQHF
TGCGCCAGCAGCCCGGAAACAGGGGGCAATCAGCCCCAGCATTTT
>NA|TRBV19|TRBD2|TRBJ2-7
CASRKTSGSNEQYF
TGTGCCAGTAGGAAGACTAGCGGGAGTAACGAGCAGTACTTC
>NA|TRBV11-2|NA|TRBJ1-1
CASSLGVRNTEAFF
TGTGCCAGCAGCTTAGGGGTGAGGAACACTGAAGCTTTCTTT
>NA|TRBV7-9|NA|TRBJ2-7
CASILRAYEQYF
TGTGCCAGCATCCTCAGGGCCTACGAGCAGTACTTC
>NA|TRBV9|NA|TRBJ1-1
CASSVGQKLNTEAFF
TGTGCCAGCAGCGTAGGACAGAAACTGAACACTGAAGCTTTCTTT
>once|TRBV7-9|NA|TRBJ2-7
CASSLALHHRAYEQYF
TGTGCCAGCAGCTTAGCGCTCCATCACAGGGCCTACGAGCAGTACTTC
>NA|TRBV7-8|NA|TRBJ2-2
CASSLVGFPRPDTGELFF
TGTGCCAGCAGCTTAGTCGGGTTTCCGCGGCCGGACACCGGGGAGCTGTTTTTT
>NA|TRBV5-4|TRBD2|TRBJ2-7
CASSSSGVASYEQYF
TGTGCCAGCAGCTCTAGCGGGGTGGCTTCCTACGAGCAGTACTTC